Presented here are 30 T cell receptor beta chains from one specimen sequenced in a study of beta chain features in type 1 diabetes. The study's findings and limits: Moderate but significant shortening of TCRB CDR3s was recorded in all four CD4+ subsets from Type 1 diabetes patients.

Every bit of the isolated RNA underwent reverse transcription, so sequencing read expressed TCRB transcripts. Assay used: immunoSEQ multiplex PCR; TCRdb lists only in-frame clones, some missing. The sample lists some 70,000 clones, about 50% seen once, with 0.7% in the top ten. No cognate antigen is known for these TCRs. The sample taken for sequencing was central memory CD4+ T cells from blood. Receptor source: a man under 40 with type 1 diabetes.

This clone was seen a handful of times. Here the CDR3 reads CASSNQGSGANVLTF. The CDR3 bases are TGTGCCAGTAGTAACCAGGGGTCTGGGGCCAACGTCCTGACTTTC. This chain connects TRBV19 to TRBJ2-6; TRBD1 is a possible D gene (6 bases). The V and J ends lost 4 bases and 1 base respectively, with 8 bases between them. The CDR3 contains 15 residues. Germline CDR1 LNHDA, CDR2 SQIVND (reference sequence).

The chain employs TRBV7-2 and TRBJ2-1, with 10 bases lining up with TRBD1. J gave up 6 bases and V 1 base, and 3 bases lay outside the gene matches. The CDR3 sequence is 15 residues long. Germline CDR1 reads SGHTA; CDR2 reads FQGNSA. In DNA form, the CDR3 reads TGTGCCAGCAGCTTAGACCGGGACAGGGGCAATGAGCAGTTCTTC. This translates into CASSLDRDRGNEQFF.

The chain recombines TRBV7-2 with TRBJ1-2; perhaps TRBD1 as D (5 bases). Looked up from germline, CDR1 is SGHTA and CDR2 is FQGNSA. The CDR3 is 17 residues long. Trimming cost V 0 bases and J 1 base, with 15 bases left between them. The CDR3 protein is CASSLAESGGVNYGYTF. In DNA form, the CDR3 reads TGTGCCAGCAGCTTAGCGGAAAGCGGGGGTGTTAACTATGGCTACACCTTC.

The V call is TRBV2, the J call TRBJ2-3; a weak D match, TRBD2 (6 bases). Germline V lookup: CDR1 SNHLY, CDR2 FYNNEI. The CDR3 totals 16 residues. V was pared by 4 bases and J by 6 bases, with 20 bases between. CDR3: CASSAWTSPGRDTQYF. DNA for the CDR3: TGTGCCAGCAGTGCTTGGACTTCCCCGGGGAGGGATACGCAGTATTTT.

The chain recombines TRBV4-1 with TRBJ1-6, with 7 bases fitting TRBD1. Losses at the gene ends were 1 base for V and 7 bases for J; bases not matched to a gene: 10. CDR1 is MGHRA, CDR2 YSYEKL, per germline. The CDR3 extends over 17 amino acids. CDR3 in amino acids: CASSQGGGSGFNSPLHF. The DNA of the CDR3 is TGCGCCAGCAGCCAAGGAGGGGGCTCCGGGTTCAATTCACCCCTCCACTTT.

This sequence joins TRBV29-1 and TRBJ1-1; D is undetermined. CDR1 is SQVTM and CDR2 is ANQGSEA in the germline V gene. Between the trimmed V and J ends, which lost 1 base and 0 bases, there was a span of 12 bases. The CDR3 contains 15 residues. CDR3 in amino acids: CSVEGEGSLNTEAFF. The CDR3 DNA reads TGCAGCGTTGAAGGGGAGGGCAGCTTGAACACTGAAGCTTTCTTT.

J is TRBJ2-4 and V is TRBV5-4, with 8 bases identical to TRBD1. This CDR3 has 13 amino acids. In germline, CDR1 is SGHNT, CDR2 YYREEE (reference sequence). J lost 8 bases, V lost 4 bases, and 5 bases had no gene match. Here the CDR3 reads CASSTTGVHIQYF. The CDR3 DNA follows: TGTGCCAGCAGCACGACAGGGGTGCACATTCAGTACTTC.

This clone was seen a handful of times. One end of the junction varies from germline; a read error may be responsible. The chain has TRBV5-8 and TRBJ1-6; TRBD1 aligns across 8 bases. The V gene's germline CDR1 is SGHTS and CDR2 YDEGEE. The length of the CDR3 is 15 residues. The CDR3 here is CASSQGASSNSPLHF. CDR3 sequence (DNA): TGTGCCAGCAGCCAGGGGGCTTCCTCTAATTCACCCCTCCACTTT.

DNA of the CDR3: TGTGCCACCAGCAGCCGGACTAGCAACTACTACGAGCAGTACTTC. Its translation is CATSSRTSNYYEQYF. The V and J genes are TRBV15 and TRBJ2-7, with 8 bases fitting TRBD2. V trimming: 3 bases; J trimming: 3 bases; junction bases outside the gene matches: 7. Germline CDR1 and CDR2: LNHNV and YYDKDF (reference sequence). The CDR3 sequence is 15 residues long.

The rearrangement links TRBV11-2 to TRBJ1-1, with D perhaps TRBD1 (6 bases). The V end was cut by 7 bases, the J end by 3 bases, with 12 bases between. The CDR3 runs 13 residues. The germline gives CDR1 SGHAT, CDR2 FQNNGV. Written as DNA, the CDR3 is TGTGCCAGCACAAGACAGGACCACACTGAAGCTTTCTTT. Amino acids: CASTRQDHTEAFF.

This clone was detected a few times. The V gene is TRBV5-1, the J gene TRBJ2-1, with 7 positions matching TRBD1. Germline-derived CDR1 and CDR2 are SGHRS and YFSETQ. The J segment lost 4 bases and the V segment lost 4 bases, leaving 11 bases of the junction unmatched. The CDR3 runs 16 residues. The CDR3 nucleotides are TGCGCCAGCAGCCCGAGTGGGGACAGCCGTTACAATGAGCAGTTCTTC. Translating gives CASSPSGDSRYNEQFF.

This chain uses TRBV11-3 with TRBJ2-5, with 12 bases lining up with TRBD2. This CDR3 contains 15 residues. Germline trimming cut 5 bases from V and 2 bases from J; bases unmatched to any gene: 3. From germline, CDR1 is SGHNT and CDR2 YENEEA. The CDR3 sequence: CASSIGLAGQETQYF. The CDR3 DNA is TGTGCCAGCAGCATCGGACTAGCGGGACAAGAGACCCAGTACTTC.

This chain links TRBV5-1 with TRBJ2-5; 7 bases fit TRBD2. This CDR3 is built from 15 residues. Germline V CDR1 and CDR2: SGHRS, YFSETQ. Losses at the gene ends were 4 bases for V and 1 base for J; bases not matched to a gene: 7. Written as DNA, the CDR3 is TGCGCCAGCAGCGGGGGGGACTACCCCCAAGAGACCCAGTACTTC. It codes for CASSGGDYPQETQYF. Based on the CDR3 plus reference TRBV5-1 and TRBJ2-5, the full variable domain is KAGVTQTPRYLIKTRGQQVTLSCSPISGHRSVSWYQQTPGQGLQFLFEYFSETQRNKGNFPGRFSGRQFSNSRSEMNVSTLELGDSALYLCASSGGDYPQETQYFGPGTRLLVL.

The chain combines TRBV5-4 with TRBJ2-7; 14 nucleotides align to TRBD2. Germline loops: CDR1 SGHNT, CDR2 YYREEE (reference sequence). The CDR3 is 15 residues long. V lost 4 bases to trimming and J lost 5 bases; unmatched junction nucleotides: 5. Here the CDR3 DNA reads TGTGCCAGCAGCCGGAGACTAGCGGGGGGGAACGAGCAGTACTTC. The encoded protein is CASSRRLAGGNEQYF.

This chain uses TRBV6-6 with TRBJ1-1; D is uncertain. Trimming removed 6 bases at V and 14 bases at J, with 13 bases between. The CDR3 length is 10 residues. The germline V gene encodes CDR1 MNHNY and CDR2 SVGAGI (reference sequence). The CDR3 reads CASSHTMAFF. The CDR3 DNA sequence: TGTGCCAGCAGCCACACCATGGCCTTCTTT.

This clone was seen once. V gene TRBV27 combines with J gene TRBJ1-5, with no clear D. The germline V and J ends were trimmed by 5 bases and 2 bases, with 13 bases remaining between them. The germline V gene has CDR1 MNHEY and CDR2 SMNVEV (reference sequence). This CDR3 comprises 15 residues. CDR3 loop: CASSPWLSGNQPQHF. The CDR3 bases are TGTGCCAGCAGTCCCTGGCTTAGCGGCAATCAGCCCCAGCATTTT.

In nucleotides, the CDR3 is TGTGCCAGCAGTGTCGGGGGAGACTATGGCTACACCTTC. This encodes CASSVGGDYGYTF. The chain is built from TRBV6-1 and TRBJ1-2; D is perhaps TRBD1 (5 bases). Germline CDR1 is MNHNS and CDR2 is SASEGT. The CDR3 runs 13 residues. Between the trimmed V and J ends, which lost 4 bases and 3 bases, there was a span of 9 bases.

The chain uses TRBV19 and TRBJ2-7, with 7 bases matching TRBD1. The J segment lost 2 bases and the V segment lost 6 bases, leaving 10 bases of the junction unmatched. The CDR3 covers 15 residues. Per germline, CDR1 LNHDA and CDR2 SQIVND (reference sequence). The CDR3 coding sequence is TGTGCCAGTAGCCCTGCAGACAGGGCGACCTACGAGCAGTACTTC. This codes for CASSPADRATYEQYF.

This clone appeared once. The J gene is TRBJ1-2, the V gene TRBV7-8; TRBD1 aligns across 8 bases. Germline CDR1 is SGHVS and CDR2 is FQNEAQ. CDR3 length: 19 amino acids. J was trimmed by 0 bases and V by 0 bases; bases with no gene match: 12. The DNA for the CDR3 is TGTGCCAGCAGCTTAGCACGAACCGGACAGGGCATCTCTAACTATGGCTACACCTTC. Amino acid sequence: CASSLARTGQGISNYGYTF.

The chain joins TRBV5-8 to TRBJ2-5; maybe TRBD1 (6 bases). The ends were cut back, 3 bases at V and 5 bases at J, with 17 bases in the middle. CDR1 is SGHTS, CDR2 YDEGEE, per germline. The CDR3 length is 15 residues. The CDR3 here is CASSWGNRASETQYF. The CDR3 DNA sequence: TGTGCCAGCAGCTGGGGTAACAGGGCGAGCGAGACCCAGTACTTC.

Relative to its sample, this clone is medium-sized (0.01 to 0.1%). The CDR3 reads CASSRDRGGEQYF. CDR3 in DNA: TGTGCCAGCAGCCGGGACAGGGGAGGCGAGCAGTACTTC. This sequence joins TRBV27 and TRBJ2-7; TRBD1 agrees at 10 bases. The CDR3 spans 13 residues. Germline loops: CDR1 MNHEY, CDR2 SMNVEV (reference sequence). The V segment lost 6 bases and the J segment 6 bases; nucleotides outside the gene matches: 5.

The genes are TRBV2 and TRBJ2-5, with TRBD2 matching 7 bases. Germline assignment: CDR1 SNHLY and CDR2 FYNNEI. V lost 3 bases and J lost 5; bases outside the gene matches: 6. The CDR3 has 14 amino acids. CDR3 coding DNA: TGTGCCAGCAGTGAGGGAGCGGGATTGGAGACCCAGTACTTC. Encoded protein: CASSEGAGLETQYF. The entire variable domain, with the rest obtained from reference TRBV2 and TRBJ2-5, is as follows: EPEVTQTPSHQVTQMGQEVILRCVPISNHLYFYWYRQILGQKVEFLVSFYNNEISEKSEIFDDQFSVERPDGSNFTLKIRSTKLEDSAMYFCASSEGAGLETQYFGPGTRLLVL.

This rearrangement joins TRBV5-4 to TRBJ2-7; D possibly corresponds to TRBD1 (6 bases). Looked up from germline, CDR1 is SGHNT and CDR2 is YYREEE (reference sequence). CDR3 length: 13 residues. Trimming removed 3 bases from V and 1 base from J, with 8 bases in between. The CDR3 here is CASSSQGSYEQYF. The CDR3 DNA reads TGTGCCAGCAGCTCACAGGGTTCCTACGAGCAGTACTTC.

This clone was detected only once. The chain has TRBV2 and TRBJ2-5, with D possibly being TRBD1 (5 bases). CDR1 is SNHLY and CDR2 is FYNNEI in the germline V gene. The CDR3 contains 16 residues. Trimming took off 4 bases at V and 3 bases at J, with 18 bases between the two ends. CDR3 nucleotides: TGTGCCAGCAGTGGTATCGGTCAGGGCCTGGAAGAGACCCAGTACTTC. The encoded protein is CASSGIGQGLEETQYF.

This clone has a handful of counts. The chain joins TRBV7-9 to TRBJ1-1; D gene ambiguous. Looked up from germline, CDR1 is SEHNR and CDR2 is FQNEAQ (reference sequence). The CDR3 has 14 residues. Trimming cost V 6 bases and J 1 base, with 12 bases left between them. CDR3: CASSLGEGNTEAFF. The CDR3 nucleotides read TGTGCCAGCAGTTTGGGAGAGGGGAACACTGAAGCTTTCTTT.

This clone occurred once. The J gene is TRBJ2-7, the V gene TRBV28; 7 positions agree with TRBD1. The CDR3 sequence is 15 residues long. V lost 1 base to trimming and J lost 3 bases; unmatched junction nucleotides: 6. The V gene's germline CDR1 is MDHEN and CDR2 SYDVKM. The CDR3 coding sequence is TGTGCCAGCAGTTTATTAGACAGGGTTAACTACGAGCAGTACTTC. This translates into CASSLLDRVNYEQYF. The whole variable domain, filled in from reference TRBV28 and TRBJ2-7, reads DVKVTQSSRYLVKRTGEKVFLECVQDMDHENMFWYRQDPGLGLRLIYFSYDVKMKEKGDIPEGYSVSREKKERFSLILESASTNQTSMYLCASSLLDRVNYEQYFGPGTRLTVT.

The chain combines TRBV28 with TRBJ2-5; weak D call: TRBD2 (7 bases). From germline, CDR1 is MDHEN and CDR2 SYDVKM. This CDR3 is built from 15 residues. The germline V and J ends were trimmed by 2 bases and 5 bases, with 15 bases remaining between them. The DNA of the CDR3 is TGTGCCAGCAGTTTAGATGAGGGGGGGCGGGAGACCCAGTACTTC. Protein product: CASSLDEGGRETQYF.

V is TRBV14 and J is TRBJ2-5, with TRBD2 matching 13 bases. Germline CDR1 SGHDN, CDR2 FVKESK. With V trimmed by 1 base and J by 1 base, 6 bases remained unmatched. The CDR3 runs to 18 residues. The DNA for the CDR3 is TGTGCCAGCAGCCAAGGACTAGCGGGGGGCCGATCCCAAGAGACCCAGTACTTC. Its translation: CASSQGLAGGRSQETQYF.

The chain carries TRBV6-6 and TRBJ2-1; D gene ambiguous. Germline V lookup: CDR1 MNHNY, CDR2 SVGAGI (reference sequence). This CDR3 comprises 14 residues. Trimming took 3 bases from V and 7 from J, leaving 13 bases between them. The CDR3 spells CASSYDYSNNEQFF. The CDR3 DNA reads as TGTGCCAGCAGTTATGATTACTCGAATAATGAGCAGTTCTTC.

This clone appeared a single time. This rearrangement joins TRBV5-4 to TRBJ2-3; TRBD1 might be the D (6 bases). Germline V lookup: CDR1 SGHNT, CDR2 YYREEE (reference sequence). This CDR3 contains 15 residues. V shed 0 bases and J shed 0 bases, with 8 bases lying between them. CDR3 sequence (DNA): TGTGCCAGCAGCTTGGACAGGGCTAGCACAGATACGCAGTATTTT. This encodes CASSLDRASTDTQYF.